The present entry profiles one T cell receptor beta chain with its context. Its antigen specificity is not known. Base qualities are missing; no much larger clone stands one base away. From cysteine to phenylalanine, the CDR3 is 17 amino acids long. Just CDR3 DNA is preserved here, 51 bases in frame from base 1. The germline V gene specifies ENHRY as CDR1 and SYGVKD as CDR2. For this chain, trimming is 0 bases at the V end and 0 bases at the J end, and the number of junction bases without a gene match is 4. TCRbeta CDR3 regions were amplified from genomic DNA using the immunoSEQ Assay, a bias-controlled multiplex PCR. The source study handled its data this way. Nucleated cell counts per sample were estimated from amplification of reference gene primers within the assay. To quantify the absolute abundance of each unique TCRbeta CDR3 rearrangement, sequence reads were collapsed and filtered. For each sample, productive Simpson clonality was calculated by taking the square root of Simpson's diversity index across productive rearrangements. TCRdb retrieved this table from immuneACCESS and kept in-frame rearrangements only. Not all clones are present; in checked studies, unresolved V genes account for under half, and no reason is known for the remainder. D and trimming were read from the DNA, whereas the V and J calls and clone size are those reported in that table. The sample contains 300,000 to 350,000 clones, about nine tenths of them found a single time. Around 0.92% of the sample goes to the ten largest clones.

This record comes from a study of blood T cell repertoires in COVID-19 (TCRdb year 2020). Background on the whole study: Collaborator samples came from the United States, Italy and Spain and covered acute and convalescent phases of COVID-19. The prospective study material was composed of cDNA or gDNA derived from T cells, B-cell-depleted T cells, or PBMCs. The sample metadata nearly always contained a de-identified subject ID, COVID-19 status, age in years and sex. The repertoires were released in a freely available public database meant as a resource for research on the immune response to SARS-CoV-2. Subjects who had been exposed to COVID-19, were actively infected with it, or had recovered from it provided the deeply sampled blood TCRbeta repertoires that made up the dataset. The samples were drawn from two sources: the first 160 participants of the ongoing ImmuneRACE study, and 1,000 to 1,500 subjects contributed by 6 global collaborators. HLA class I and class II types, where available, came from metadata supplied by the sample provider rather than from assay-based typing.

The investigation overall reported the following: How much clinical and demographic metadata was included differed by source and by participant, and the metadata was provided uncurated.

Enrolling through a virtual design, the prospective study's participants ranged in age from roughly 18 to 89 years and lived across 20 to 25 United States geographic areas. In the prospective study, participants were assigned to cohorts based on the clinical history participants reported in a screening survey and a study questionnaire. A participant counted as exposed if, within 2 weeks of entering the study, that participant had been in contact with someone who had a PCR-confirmed or clinician-diagnosed COVID-19 case. Each participant in the prospective study had whole blood, serum and a nasopharyngeal or oropharyngeal swab collected by mobile phlebotomists. Over a roughly 2-month period, participants in the prospective study had the option of providing additional blood draws and questionnaires. Blood samples from the prospective study were shipped frozen or at room temperature prior to DNA extraction.

The receptor chain draws on TRBV10-3 and TRBJ2-3, with 9 bases aligning to TRBD2. The receptor comes from a woman in her 30s who had been exposed to COVID-19. Material for sequencing was PBMCs or T cells enriched from blood (not recorded which). The bases are TGTGCCATCAGTGAGTCGCTAGCGGGACCGAGCACAGATACGCAGTATTTT. Its protein reads: CAISESLAGPSTDTQYF.